This T cell receptor beta chain was recorded in a study of early T cells in non-severe SARS-CoV-2 infection (dated by TCRdb to the early 2020s). Regarding the study in general: Bulk RNA from unsorted whole blood was used for TCR sequencing, so alpha and beta chains could not be paired.

The study was a case-control design nested within a healthcare worker cohort in London, UK, with weekly nasopharyngeal swab PCR tests and blood sampling. Between 23 and 31 March 2020, the week of the UK lockdown, healthcare workers were enrolled and then followed up weekly for as long as 16 weeks. Library prep was done by 5' RACE. The listed sequencing device is NextSeq 500. The TCR library protocol attached unique molecular identifiers to individual cDNA molecules to correct for sequencing error and PCR bias. TCR alpha and beta chains were both sequenced, and the abundances of alpha and beta sequences in each sample were closely correlated with each other. The published analysis was carried out like this. Decombinator V4 was used to annotate TCR sequences for V gene, J gene and CDR3. TCRs were defined as expanded if a significant change between any two time points was detected under a Poisson model with p below 0.0001. TCR abundances were normalised to the total number of TCRs sequenced in each sample and reported as counts per million. VDJdb, accessed on 1 November 2021, was searched for TCRs annotated for CMV, EBV and SARS-CoV-2, and TCRs annotated for more than one antigen were excluded. TCRdb itself trimmed the public reads at Q25 with fastp, ran MiXCR and retained productive beta chains. CDR3 protein sequences are deduplicated, and each keeps its most common genes and DNA. TCRdb, rather than the study authors, made the V and J calls. The sample records 50,000 or so distinct CDR3 sequences, roughly 13% of which are singletons. The ten most abundant clones make up roughly 10% of the sample.

General conclusions and limits of the study: VDJdb matching was skewed toward anti-spike CD8 responses, so virus-specific expansions were likely underestimated and private and CD4 specificities were missed.

Details on this clonotype: The target of this receptor is not known. The input lacks base qualities; no much larger clone sits a single base away.

The receptor was isolated from an adult who was a healthcare worker with PCR-confirmed SARS-CoV-2 infection or an uninfected control (not recorded which). The sequencing sample was made of whole blood.

The CDR3 amino acid sequence is: CSALTGGLDTQYF. The base sequence is TGCAGCGCCCTGACAGGGGGCCTAGATACGCAGTATTTT. The chain is assembled from TRBV29-1 and TRBJ2-3, and 10 junction bases match TRBD1. From the cysteine up to the phenylalanine, the CDR3 has a length of 13 residues. Left in the record is the CDR3 DNA by itself, 39 bases read in frame from the first base. CDR1 SQVTM and CDR2 ANQGSEA were looked up in the germline V gene. V is cut back by 7 bases and J by 5 bases, with 6 bases in the junction unmatched.